The 10 T cell receptor beta chains below all came from one sample that was sequenced in a study of cytomegalovirus exposure and HLA in healthy donors (dated by TCRdb to about 2017). Preparation of the library involved the immunoSEQ multiplex PCR assay. For the multiplex PCR, a mixture combining 60 forward primers for TCR Vbeta segments and 13 reverse primers for TCR Jbeta segments was used. TCRdb took this table from immuneACCESS and kept in-frame rearrangements with V and J called. Such tables lack part of the clones; where checked against another copy, unresolved V genes explain under half of the gap, and the rest is unexplained. The sample table shows approximately 98,000 clones, and about 80% are seen once. The top ten clones comprise about 10% of the sample. Specimen: PBMCs. These receptors were obtained from a young man in good health and CMV-seropositive.

The chain links TRBV6-4 to TRBJ2-3; 7 bases align to TRBD1. The CDR3 extends over 15 amino acids. Unmatched junction bases numbered 8, after V lost 6 bases and J lost 2 bases. CDR1 MRHNA and CDR2 SNTAGT come from the germline V gene. CDR3 DNA sequence: TGTGCCAGCAGCTCGGGACAGACTCTCACAGATACGCAGTATTTT. Encoded protein: CASSSGQTLTDTQYF.

Only a few counts were recorded for this clone. This chain uses TRBV4-1 with TRBJ1-5; 7 nucleotides align to TRBD1. V dropped 2 bases and J dropped 5; count of bases not matched to a gene: 6. The length of the CDR3 is 15 residues. CDR1 is MGHRA and CDR2 is YSYEKL in the germline V gene. CDR3 region: CASSQFGQADQPQHF. The CDR3 region has the DNA TGCGCCAGCAGCCAATTCGGACAGGCGGATCAGCCCCAGCATTTT.

This clone was counted a few times. V usage is TRBV4-2 and J usage is TRBJ2-7; D possibly corresponds to TRBD1 (5 bases). In germline, CDR1 is LGHNA, CDR2 YNFKEQ. This CDR3 has 13 amino acids. Trimming shortened V by 4 bases and J by 6 bases, and 13 bases separated the two germline ends. The CDR3 region has the DNA TGTGCCAGCAGCCCTGAGTATGGGGCCGAGCAGTACTTC. It translates to CASSPEYGAEQYF.

This clone has a handful of counts. The chain links TRBV28 to TRBJ2-5; 9 nucleotides match TRBD2. There are 16 residues in the CDR3. Germline V gene lookup returns CDR1 MDHEN and CDR2 SYDVKM. Germline trimming cut 6 bases from V and 5 bases from J; bases unmatched to any gene: 13. The CDR3, as DNA: TGTGCCAGCAGCACTACGTTTAGCGGGGGCTTGGAGACCCAGTACTTC. Its protein product is CASSTTFSGGLETQYF.

The CDR3 DNA reads as TGTGCCAGCAGCGCCAGCGTGAGGCTGCTTGACGGAAACACCATATATTTT. This codes for CASSASVRLLDGNTIYF. The J gene is TRBJ1-3, the V gene TRBV7-2; unclear D gene. The germline gives CDR1 SGHTA, CDR2 FQGNSA. The CDR3 loop spans 17 amino acids. V was clipped by 5 bases and J by 4 bases, with 21 bases between them.

The chain combines TRBV27 with TRBJ1-2; 7 bases agree with TRBD1. CDR1 is MNHEY and CDR2 is SMNVEV in the germline V gene (reference sequence). The length of the CDR3 is 13 residues. V was clipped by 5 bases and J by 6 bases; unmatched bases: 6. Written as DNA, the CDR3 is TGTGCCAGCAGTGAAAGGGACAGCGATGGCTACACCTTC. Its translation is CASSERDSDGYTF.

This clone showed up just a few times. The chain links TRBV28 to TRBJ1-1, with TRBD1 matching 8 bases. Germline-derived CDR1 and CDR2 are MDHEN and SYDVKM. Losses at the gene ends were 2 bases for V and 8 bases for J; bases not matched to a gene: 13. This CDR3 spans 16 amino acids. CDR3 DNA sequence: TGTGCCAGCAGTTTAGGAGTCGGGTTATGGGACAGGGAAGCTTTCTTT. Encoded protein: CASSLGVGLWDREAFF.

J is TRBJ2-5 and V is TRBV5-1; D not resolved. The CDR3 is 16 amino acids. Trimming removed 0 bases at V and 2 bases at J, with 14 bases between. CDR1 and CDR2 from the germline V gene are SGHRS and YFSETQ. The CDR3 nucleotides are TGCGCCAGCAGCTTGGATATCGTGGTACGGCAAGAGACCCAGTACTTC. Amino acids: CASSLDIVVRQETQYF.

This chain links TRBV7-9 with TRBJ1-5, with D possibly being TRBD1 (6 bases). Trimming removed 5 bases from V and 3 bases from J, with 11 bases in between. The germline gives CDR1 SEHNR, CDR2 FQNEAQ (reference sequence). The CDR3 covers 14 residues. The chain's CDR3 is CASSPGQFNQPQHF. The DNA of the CDR3 is TGTGCCAGCAGCCCCGGACAGTTCAATCAGCCCCAGCATTTT. Using reference TRBV7-9 and TRBJ1-5 for the parts outside the CDR3, the full variable domain is DTGVSQNPRHKITKRGQNVTFRCDPISEHNRLYWYRQTLGQGPEFLTYFQNEAQLEKSRLLSDRFSAERPKGSFSTLEIQRTEQGDSAMYLCASSPGQFNQPQHFGDGTRLSIL.

The chain combines TRBV4-1 with TRBJ2-3; TRBD2 aligns across 10 bases. There are 15 residues in the CDR3. Germline V gene data show CDR1 as MGHRA and CDR2 as YSYEKL. The J segment lost 3 bases and the V segment lost 4 bases, leaving 4 bases of the junction unmatched. In DNA, the CDR3 is TGCGCCAGCAGCCGGGGACTAGCGAAAACAGATACGCAGTATTTT. Encoded protein: CASSRGLAKTDTQYF.